The entry that follows covers one TCR beta chain sequence. This clone's antigen is unknown. No much larger clone is present one base from it, and per-base qualities are unavailable. The data were obtained in a study of blood T cell repertoires in COVID-19 (dated by TCRdb to 2018 to 2021). Looking at the study overall: Collaborator samples came from the United States, Italy and Spain and covered acute and convalescent phases of COVID-19. The sample metadata nearly always contained a de-identified subject ID, COVID-19 status, age in years and sex. The material from the prospective study consisted of cDNA or gDNA derived from T cells, B-cell-depleted T cells, or PBMCs. A freely available public database, intended as a resource for researchers studying the immune response to SARS-CoV-2, is where the repertoires were released. The dataset comprised deeply sampled blood TCRbeta repertoires from subjects exposed to, actively infected with, or recovered from COVID-19. Samples came from the ongoing ImmuneRACE study (first 160 participants) plus 1,254 subjects from 6 global collaborators. Where HLA class I and class II types were available, the types were taken from metadata supplied by the sample provider, not from assay-based typing.

From the cysteine up to the phenylalanine, the CDR3 has a length of 13 residues. Only the CDR3 DNA stays, 39 bases, in frame from base 1. CDR1 and CDR2 are read off the germline V gene as SGHDT and YYEEEE. The junction carries 9 bases between V and J, which are trimmed by 0 bases and 5 bases respectively. TCRbeta CDR3 regions were amplified from genomic DNA using the immunoSEQ Assay, a bias-controlled multiplex PCR. Per the authors' processing: The number of nucleated cells in each sample was estimated by amplification of reference gene primers within the assay. To quantify the absolute abundance of each unique TCRbeta CDR3 rearrangement, sequence reads were collapsed and filtered. For each sample, productive Simpson clonality was calculated by taking the square root of Simpson's diversity index across productive rearrangements. TCRdb limited this immuneACCESS table to in-frame rearrangements with V and J called. A share of clones is missing; checked studies link under half to unresolved V genes, and the rest is unexplained. That table supplies the V and J calls and clone size; D and trimming were determined from the DNA. The sample data list around 95,000 clones, and about 77% of these were observed just once. In total, the top ten clones hold over 30% of the sample.

Summary of the overall study and its limitations: The quantity of clinical and demographic metadata differed by source and by participant and was supplied without curation.

The collaborating institutions used their own protocols to collect whole blood in K2EDTA tubes. Collaborator samples were shipped for TCRbeta analysis as frozen whole blood, isolated PBMCs, or DNA extracted from either sample type. This clonotype was sampled from a man between 65 and 85 years old with active or convalescent COVID-19. Specimen: peripheral blood. The V gene is TRBV5-6 and the J gene is TRBJ2-7; TRBD2 is possibly the D segment (5 matching bases). The nucleotide sequence is given as TGTGCCAGCAGCTTGGTGGGAGCGAACGAGCAGTACTTC. This codes for CASSLVGANEQYF.